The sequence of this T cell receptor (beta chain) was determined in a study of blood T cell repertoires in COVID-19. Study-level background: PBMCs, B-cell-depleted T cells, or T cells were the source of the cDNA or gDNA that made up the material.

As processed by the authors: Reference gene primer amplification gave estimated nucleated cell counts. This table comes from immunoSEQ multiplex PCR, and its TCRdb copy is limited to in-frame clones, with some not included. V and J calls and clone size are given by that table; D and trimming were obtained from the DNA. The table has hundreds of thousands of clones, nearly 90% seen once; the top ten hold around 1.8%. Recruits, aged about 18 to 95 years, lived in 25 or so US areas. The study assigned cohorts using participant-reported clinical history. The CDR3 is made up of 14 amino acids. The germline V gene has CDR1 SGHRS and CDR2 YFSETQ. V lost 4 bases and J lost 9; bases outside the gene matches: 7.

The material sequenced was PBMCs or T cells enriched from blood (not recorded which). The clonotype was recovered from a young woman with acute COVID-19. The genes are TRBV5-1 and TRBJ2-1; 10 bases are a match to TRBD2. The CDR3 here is CASSSGGGPGEQFF. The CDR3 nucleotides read TGCGCCAGCAGCAGCGGGGGGGGCCCCGGTGAGCAGTTCTTC. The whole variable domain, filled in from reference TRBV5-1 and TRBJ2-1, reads KAGVTQTPRYLIKTRGQQVTLSCSPISGHRSVSWYQQTPGQGLQFLFEYFSETQRNKGNFPGRFSGRQFSNSRSEMNVSTLELGDSALYLCASSSGGGPGEQFFGPGTRLTVL.